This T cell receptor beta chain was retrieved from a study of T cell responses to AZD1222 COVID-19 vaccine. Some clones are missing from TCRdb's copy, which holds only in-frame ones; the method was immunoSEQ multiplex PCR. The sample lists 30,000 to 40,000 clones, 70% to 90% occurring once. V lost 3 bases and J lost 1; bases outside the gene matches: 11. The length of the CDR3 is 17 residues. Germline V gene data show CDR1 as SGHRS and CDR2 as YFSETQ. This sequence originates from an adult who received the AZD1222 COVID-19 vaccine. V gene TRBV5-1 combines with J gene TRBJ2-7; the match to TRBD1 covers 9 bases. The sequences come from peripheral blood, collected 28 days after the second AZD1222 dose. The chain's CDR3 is CASSSRTGATTSYEQYF. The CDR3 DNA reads TGCGCCAGCAGCTCCCGGACAGGGGCTACAACTTCCTACGAGCAGTACTTC.